The 17 T cell receptor beta chains below were found in one sample sequenced in a study of shared clonotypes between healthy human individuals. TCRdb keeps only in-frame clones here, not all; method: immunoSEQ multiplex PCR. Here the sample spans 450,000 or so clones, roughly three quarters being singletons. Sequencing input: PBMCs. These receptors were taken from a woman aged 40 to 50 in good health. Some clones in this sample may be carry-over from other donors' samples.

This chain links TRBV7-2 with TRBJ2-2, with 8 positions matching TRBD2. The germline CDR1 and CDR2 sequences are SGHTA and FQGNSA. The length of the CDR3 is 16 residues. With V trimmed by 5 bases and J by 2 bases, 7 bases remained unmatched. Here the CDR3 DNA reads TGTGCCAGCAGCCGCGCGGGAGGATCAAACACCGGGGAGCTGTTTTTT. Encoded protein: CASSRAGGSNTGELFF.

This clone was counted between two and nine times. The genes are TRBV6-4 and TRBJ2-1; possibly TRBD1 for D (5 bases). V was cut by 3 bases and J by 4 bases, with 10 bases left in between. From germline, CDR1 is MRHNA and CDR2 SNTAGT. CDR3 size: 14 residues. Here the CDR3 reads CASSEDSQYNEQFF. CDR3 DNA sequence: TGTGCCAGCAGTGAAGACAGTCAATACAATGAGCAGTTCTTC.

This clone is a singleton in its sample. This likely traces to a read error, being one base from a far larger clone. This sequence joins TRBV7-9 and TRBJ1-2; weak D call: TRBD1 (5 bases). Germline V gene lookup returns CDR1 SEHNR and CDR2 FQNEAQ (reference sequence). The CDR3 sequence is 15 residues long. The CDR3, as DNA: TGTGCCAGCAGCTTCATTGCAGGGCTGGTCTATGGCTACGCCTTC. Protein: CASSFIAGLVYGYAF.

The chain recombines TRBV28 with TRBJ2-7; D call uncertain. Germline V lookup: CDR1 MDHEN, CDR2 SYDVKM. The CDR3 covers 14 residues. V gave up 3 bases and J gave up 3 bases, with 12 bases separating them. CDR3 residues: CASSLRSRLYEQYF. CDR3 DNA: TGTGCCAGCAGTTTGAGATCCAGGCTCTACGAGCAGTACTTC.

Here the CDR3 DNA reads TGTGCCAGCAGGGGGCAGAACACCGGGGAGCTGTTTTTT. It is translated as CASRGQNTGELFF. V and J are TRBV2 and TRBJ2-2, with D maybe TRBD1 (5 bases). The ends were cut back, 6 bases at V and 1 base at J, with 6 bases in the middle. Germline V gives CDR1 SNHLY, CDR2 FYNNEI. The CDR3 contains 13 residues.

The rearrangement uses TRBV19 and TRBJ2-4; 7 positions match TRBD1. The CDR3 runs to 19 residues. Germline trimming cut 2 bases from V and 0 bases from J; bases unmatched to any gene: 13. Germline CDR1 and CDR2: LNHDA and SQIVND (reference sequence). The CDR3: CASSIRAGQERVAKNIQYF. DNA for the CDR3: TGTGCCAGTAGTATAAGGGCCGGACAGGAACGTGTAGCCAAAAACATTCAGTACTTC.

This clone was counted a few times. The chain is built from TRBV5-6 and TRBJ1-1, with TRBD1 matching 7 bases. This CDR3 has 16 amino acids. J gave up 3 bases and V 4 bases, and 12 bases lay outside the gene matches. Per the germline V gene, CDR1 is SGHDT and CDR2 is YYEEEE. The CDR3 DNA sequence: TGTGCCAGCAGCCGACAGGGTGGCGTTGTGTACACTGAAGCTTTCTTT. This gives the protein CASSRQGGVVYTEAFF.

The chain joins TRBV30 to TRBJ1-5, with D unresolved. V shed 2 bases and J shed 0 bases, with 8 bases lying between them. CDR1 GTSNPN and CDR2 SVGIG come from the germline V gene (reference sequence). This CDR3 is 14 amino acids long. The CDR3 loop reads CAWSPGRSNQPQHF. The CDR3 DNA reads as TGTGCCTGGAGTCCCGGGCGTAGCAATCAGCCCCAGCATTTT.

V gene TRBV30 combines with J gene TRBJ1-1; D is unclear. CDR1 GTSNPN and CDR2 SVGIG come from the germline V gene (reference sequence). The CDR3 is made up of 16 amino acids. Trimming removed 2 bases from V and 4 bases from J, with 20 bases in between. The CDR3 DNA is TGTGCCTGGAGTCTTTCTGCTTCAACTTATGCCACTGAAGCTTTCTTT. Translated, it gives CAWSLSASTYATEAFF. The full variable domain, its missing parts supplied by reference TRBV30 and TRBJ1-1, is SQTIHQWPATLVQPVGSPLSLECTVEGTSNPNLYWYRQAAGRGLQLLFYSVGIGQISSEVPQNLSASRPQDRQFILSSKKLLLSDSGFYLCAWSLSASTYATEAFFGQGTRLTVV.

As to this clone: A read error may explain this, as a much larger clone is one base away. This sequence joins TRBV28 and TRBJ2-1; D is undetermined. The germline V gene encodes CDR1 MDHEN and CDR2 SYDVKM. CDR3 length: 13 residues. The CDR3: CLACKTNYNEQLF. CDR3 sequence (DNA): TGTCTGGCGTGCAAAACTAACTACAATGAGCAGCTCTTC. The full variable domain, completed using reference TRBV28 and TRBJ2-1, is DVKVTQSSRYLVKRTGEKVFLECVQDMDHENMFWYRQDPGLGLRLIYFSYDVKMKEKGDIPEGYSVSREKKERFSLILESASTNQTSMYLCLACKTNYNEQLFGPGTRLTVL.

This clone was observed a single time. One end of the junction fails to match germline, which may point to a read error. The V gene is TRBV7-9, the J gene TRBJ2-1, with TRBD2 matching 12 bases. The CDR3 spans 13 residues. Germline V gene lookup returns CDR1 SEHNR and CDR2 FQNEAQ (reference sequence). This CDR3 is CASTDTSGRPVLF. As DNA, the CDR3 is TGTGCCAGCACCGATACTAGCGGGAGGCCCGTACTCTTC.

This clone was observed a handful of times. The chain combines TRBV5-4 with TRBJ2-7, with 10 bases that match TRBD2. The trim removed 4 bases at V and 2 bases at J, leaving 6 bases unmatched. This CDR3 region has 15 residues. Germline assignment: CDR1 SGHNT and CDR2 YYREEE (reference sequence). CDR3 sequence (DNA): TGTGCCAGCAGCCCTAAGCGGGAGGGCCCCTACGAGCAGTACTTC. Translating it yields CASSPKREGPYEQYF.

A few counts support this clone. This chain connects TRBV5-1 to TRBJ1-1, with D possibly TRBD1 on 5 matching bases. Per the germline V gene, CDR1 is SGHRS and CDR2 is YFSETQ. V gave up 4 bases and J gave up 4 bases, with 14 bases separating them. The CDR3 is 14 amino acids. The DNA for the CDR3 is TGCGCCAGCAGCCGCGACTCCGGGGGCACTGAAGCTTTCTTT. Its translation is CASSRDSGGTEAFF.

The genes are TRBV1 and TRBJ2-3; the D call in the table, TRBD2, was not verified against the DNA. TRBV1 is annotated as a pseudogene. The CDR3 has 16 residues. CDR3 in amino acids: CTSSSGLAGDADTQYF. CDR3 nucleotides: TGCACCAGCAGCTCAGGACTAGCGGGAGATGCGGATACGCAGTATTTT.

The rearrangement uses TRBV27 and TRBJ1-2; perhaps TRBD1 as D (5 bases). This CDR3 comprises 12 residues. Germline V CDR1 and CDR2: MNHEY, SMNVEV (reference sequence). V gave up 7 bases and J gave up 7 bases, with 13 bases separating them. This CDR3 reads CASIGRGGGYTF. In DNA form, the CDR3 reads TGTGCCAGCATTGGGCGGGGCGGTGGCTACACCTTC.

This clone was found many times. The same CDR3 arises from other DNA sequences in this sample as well. The rearrangement joins TRBV7-2 to TRBJ2-7; D gene ambiguous. Trimming stripped 3 bases from V and 6 bases from J, with 12 bases between. The CDR3 runs to 13 residues. Germline assignment: CDR1 SGHTA and CDR2 FQGNSA. Written as DNA, the CDR3 is TGTGCCAGCAGCTTGGGTTGGTTGGGCGAGCAGTACTTC. This sequence encodes CASSLGWLGEQYF.

V gene TRBV19 combines with J gene TRBJ1-5; D is unclear. CDR1 and CDR2 from the germline V gene are LNHDA and SQIVND (reference sequence). The CDR3 length is 16 residues. V shed 5 bases and J shed 0 bases, with 14 bases lying between them. Here the CDR3 DNA reads TGTGCCAGTAGTCGTGTGGACGGGCATAGCAATCAGCCCCAGCATTTT. It encodes CASSRVDGHSNQPQHF.